This TCR beta chain is from a study of cytomegalovirus exposure and HLA in healthy donors. The PCR made use of 60 Vbeta and 13 Jbeta primers. This table comes from immunoSEQ multiplex PCR, and its TCRdb copy is limited to in-frame clones, with some not included. This repertoire shows 100,000 to 150,000 clones, about two thirds found once; its top ten account for about 4%. This clone showed up just a few times. Germline V CDR1 and CDR2: MNHEY, SMNVEV (reference sequence). The CDR3 extends over 14 amino acids. V was clipped by 3 bases and J by 2 bases; unmatched bases: 0. The sequence came from a man between 25 and 39 years old in good health and CMV-seronegative. V usage is TRBV27 and J usage is TRBJ1-5; TRBD1 agrees at 8 bases. Sequencing used PBMCs. In DNA, the CDR3 is TGTGCCAGCAGTTTGGACAGGGGCAATCAGCCCCAGCATTTT. Encoded protein: CASSLDRGNQPQHF.